Each of the 18 T cell receptor beta chains below was sequenced from the same sample in a study of blood T cell repertoires in COVID-19. TCRdb's table, derived via immunoSEQ multiplex PCR, lists solely in-frame clones and lacks some. The table has roughly 160,000 clones, over 65% seen once. What was sequenced was peripheral blood. These receptors were collected from a woman of 80 years or more with acute or convalescent COVID-19.

The rearrangement links TRBV11-2 to TRBJ2-1; D not resolved. The V end lost 3 bases, the J end lost 10 bases, and 13 bases lay between the germline ends. In germline, CDR1 is SGHAT, CDR2 FQNNGV. The CDR3 is 13 amino acids. The CDR3 region has the DNA TGTGCCAGCAGCTTCGCCCGACACCTCGAGCAGTTCTTC. Translated, it gives CASSFARHLEQFF. Combining the CDR3 with reference TRBV11-2 and TRBJ2-1 gives the whole variable domain EAGVAQSPRYKIIEKRQSVAFWCNPISGHATLYWYQQILGQGPKLLIQFQNNGVVDDSQLPKDRFSAERLKGVDSTLKIQPAKLEDSAVYLCASSFARHLEQFFGPGTRLTVL.

This clone was found a few times. The CDR3 is CASSIAGRLEDGETQYF. Here the CDR3 DNA reads TGTGCCAGTAGTATAGCCGGTCGGCTGGAGGATGGGGAGACCCAGTACTTC. The chain combines TRBV19 with TRBJ2-5, with D perhaps matching TRBD2 (5 bases). V gave up 1 base and J gave up 5 bases, with 20 bases separating them. The CDR3 covers 17 residues. From germline, CDR1 is LNHDA and CDR2 SQIVND (reference sequence).

This sequence joins TRBV7-9 and TRBJ1-4; 7 positions agree with TRBD1. Losses at the gene ends were 5 bases for V and 7 bases for J; bases not matched to a gene: 4. Germline CDR1 is SEHNR and CDR2 is FQNEAQ (reference sequence). The CDR3 runs 13 residues. The CDR3 loop is CASSPWTGEKLFF. The CDR3 region has the DNA TGTGCCAGCAGCCCCTGGACAGGTGAAAAACTGTTTTTT.

V and J are TRBV6-1 and TRBJ2-7; TRBD1 matches 7 bases. The germline V gene has CDR1 MNHNS and CDR2 SASEGT. V lost 2 bases to trimming and J lost 2 bases; unmatched junction nucleotides: 6. The CDR3 is 15 amino acids. DNA for the CDR3: TGTGCCAGCAGTGAAAACAGGGGAACCACCTACGAGCAGTACTTC. This codes for CASSENRGTTYEQYF.

The chain combines TRBV6-2 or TRBV6-3 with TRBJ1-5; tentative D call: TRBD1 (6 bases). The CDR3 totals 15 residues. The germline V gene encodes CDR1 MNHEY and CDR2 SVGEGT. Trimming shortened V by 5 bases and J by 6 bases, and 17 bases separated the two germline ends. CDR3 protein: CASSTYRDGSQPQHF. As DNA, the CDR3 is TGTGCCAGCAGTACCTACAGGGATGGGAGTCAGCCCCAGCATTTT.

The chain carries TRBV19 and TRBJ2-7; 10 bases align to TRBD1. Germline V gene data show CDR1 as LNHDA and CDR2 as SQIVND (reference sequence). CDR3 length: 16 amino acids. V gave up 4 bases and J gave up 4 bases; unmatched junction bases: 10. CDR3 region: CASSTRDRGGGYEQYF. The CDR3 nucleotides are TGTGCCAGTAGTACCAGGGACAGGGGAGGGGGATACGAGCAGTACTTC.

This clone was found once. The chain recombines TRBV29-1 with TRBJ2-7, with unresolved D. V lost 1 base and J lost 4, with 5 bases in between. Germline CDR1 SQVTM, CDR2 ANQGSEA. The CDR3 spans 11 residues. This CDR3 reads CSVEVHYEQYF. CDR3 bases: TGCAGCGTTGAAGTCCATTACGAGCAGTACTTC.

V gene TRBV28 combines with J gene TRBJ2-1; TRBD2 aligns across 12 bases. Germline-derived CDR1 and CDR2 are MDHEN and SYDVKM. This CDR3 spans 16 amino acids. V was pared by 5 bases and J by 8 bases, with 10 bases of the junction left unmatched. The CDR3 nucleotides read TGTGCCAGCAGTCCCCGACTAGCGGGAGTTAAGTATGAGCAGTTCTTC. It specifies CASSPRLAGVKYEQFF.

The chain uses TRBV2 and TRBJ2-5; D may be TRBD2 (5 bases). Germline CDR1 is SNHLY and CDR2 is FYNNEI. V lost 8 bases and J lost 3, with 16 bases in between. The CDR3 is 14 amino acids. CDR3 in amino acids: CASRGRRSEETQYF. As DNA, the CDR3 is TGTGCCAGCCGCGGGCGGCGTAGTGAAGAGACCCAGTACTTC.

This chain joins TRBV6-5 and TRBJ2-3; unclear D gene. The germline gives CDR1 MNHEY, CDR2 SVGAGI. The CDR3 loop spans 14 amino acids. Between the trimmed V and J ends, which lost 4 bases and 6 bases, there was a span of 14 bases. This CDR3 is CASSSSFQSDTQYF. DNA of the CDR3: TGTGCCAGCAGTTCCTCTTTCCAGTCGGATACGCAGTATTTT.

The J gene is TRBJ2-1, the V gene TRBV18; maybe TRBD2 (6 bases). This CDR3 contains 12 residues. Germline V gene data show CDR1 as KGHSH and CDR2 as LQKENI. Trimming left V 0 bases short and J 10 bases short, with 7 bases between. The DNA for the CDR3 is TGTGCCAGCTCACCACCGGGGGGAGAGCAGTTCTTC. It is translated as CASSPPGGEQFF.

This chain uses TRBV4-3 with TRBJ2-7, with 7 bases fitting TRBD1. CDR1 LGHNA and CDR2 YSLEER come from the germline V gene. The J segment lost 3 bases and the V segment lost 4 bases, leaving 3 bases of the junction unmatched. The CDR3 is made up of 13 amino acids. The CDR3 sequence is CASSPRQGYEQYF. The CDR3 region has the DNA TGCGCCAGCAGCCCCAGACAGGGCTACGAGCAGTACTTC.

The genes are TRBV10-1 and TRBJ1-5; D might be TRBD1 (6 bases). Germline CDR1 and CDR2: WNHNN and SYGVQD (reference sequence). The CDR3 loop spans 14 amino acids. V shed 2 bases and J shed 6 bases, with 11 bases lying between them. The CDR3 coding sequence is TGCGCCAGCAGTGAGGCAGGGGAAGCTCAGCCCCAGCATTTT. It is translated as CASSEAGEAQPQHF.

This clone has just a few counts. The chain joins TRBV6-5 to TRBJ2-7, with TRBD2 identical over 7 bases. This CDR3 is 13 amino acids long. With 6 bases clipped from V and 5 bases from J, the junction kept 7 bases outside the gene matches. CDR1 and CDR2 (germline): MNHEY, SVGAGI. CDR3 region: CASSRQGGNEQYF. As DNA, the CDR3 is TGTGCCAGCAGCCGGCAGGGAGGGAACGAGCAGTACTTC.

The chain carries TRBV28 and TRBJ2-1; 13 bases align to TRBD2. The V gene end was trimmed by 2 bases and the J gene end by 1 base; junction bases not matched to a gene: 5. The CDR3 runs to 18 residues. CDR1 is MDHEN and CDR2 is SYDVKM in the germline V gene. The CDR3 sequence is CASSLGTSGILSYNEQFF. The CDR3 bases are TGTGCCAGCAGTTTAGGGACTAGCGGGATCCTATCCTACAATGAGCAGTTCTTC.

The chain carries TRBV7-2 and TRBJ2-3; 12 positions agree with TRBD2. Germline loops: CDR1 SGHTA, CDR2 FQGNSA. V was clipped by 3 bases and J by 4 bases; unmatched bases: 5. This CDR3 spans 16 amino acids. The CDR3 nucleotides are TGTGCCAGCAGCTTTGGGCTAGCGGGAGGGCCAGATACGCAGTATTTT. It yields the protein CASSFGLAGGPDTQYF. The entire variable domain, with the rest obtained from reference TRBV7-2 and TRBJ2-3, is as follows: GAGVSQSPSNKVTEKGKDVELRCDPISGHTALYWYRQSLGQGLEFLIYFQGNSAPDKSGLPSDRFSAERTGGSVSTLTIQRTQQEDSAVYLCASSFGLAGGPDTQYFGPGTRLTVL.

V and J are TRBV5-5 and TRBJ1-1; the D gene is possibly TRBD1 (6 bases). Germline V gene data show CDR1 as SGHKS and CDR2 as YYEKEE (reference sequence). The CDR3 consists of 15 residues. Trimming stripped 4 bases from V and 1 base from J, with 14 bases between. The CDR3 sequence: CASSRGAPQNTEAFF. Written as DNA, the CDR3 is TGTGCCAGCAGCCGGGGGGCACCCCAGAACACTGAAGCTTTCTTT.

The gene calls are TRBV27 and TRBJ2-5; 7 nucleotides match TRBD2. Germline CDR1 MNHEY, CDR2 SMNVEV (reference sequence). The CDR3 is 14 amino acids. Trimming removed 3 bases from V and 4 bases from J; junction bases left unmatched: 5. The CDR3 spells CASSLGGEGETQYF. CDR3 nucleotides: TGTGCCAGCAGTTTGGGCGGGGAGGGAGAGACCCAGTACTTC.